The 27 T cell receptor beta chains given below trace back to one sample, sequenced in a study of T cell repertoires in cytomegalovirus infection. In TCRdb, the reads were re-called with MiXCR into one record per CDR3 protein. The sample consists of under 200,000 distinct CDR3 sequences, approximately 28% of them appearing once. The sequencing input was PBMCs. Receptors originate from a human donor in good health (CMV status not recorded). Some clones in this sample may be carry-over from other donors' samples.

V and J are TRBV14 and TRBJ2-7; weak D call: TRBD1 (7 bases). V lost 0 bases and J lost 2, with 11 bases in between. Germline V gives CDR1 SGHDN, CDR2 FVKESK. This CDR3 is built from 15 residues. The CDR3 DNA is TGTGCCAGCAGCCAAGACAGGGGGGCGGCCTACGAGCAGTACTTC. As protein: CASSQDRGAAYEQYF. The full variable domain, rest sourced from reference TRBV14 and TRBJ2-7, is EAGVTQFPSHSVIEKGQTVTLRCDPISGHDNLYWYRRVMGKEIKFLLHFVKESKQDESGMPNNRFLAERTGGTYSTLKVQPAELEDSGVYFCASSQDRGAAYEQYFGPGTRLTVT.

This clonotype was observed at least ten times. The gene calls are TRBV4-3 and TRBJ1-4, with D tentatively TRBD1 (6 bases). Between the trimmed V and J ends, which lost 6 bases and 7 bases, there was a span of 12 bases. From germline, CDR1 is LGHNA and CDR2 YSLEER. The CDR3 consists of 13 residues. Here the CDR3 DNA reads TGCGCCAGCAGTGCAGGGGCGCGTGAAAAACTGTTTTTT. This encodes CASSAGAREKLFF.

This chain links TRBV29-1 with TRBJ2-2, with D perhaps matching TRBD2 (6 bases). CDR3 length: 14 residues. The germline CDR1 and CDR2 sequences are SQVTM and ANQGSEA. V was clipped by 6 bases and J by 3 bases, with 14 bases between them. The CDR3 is CSVGEESYTGELFF. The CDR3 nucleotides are TGCAGCGTCGGGGAGGAGTCGTACACCGGGGAGCTGTTTTTT.

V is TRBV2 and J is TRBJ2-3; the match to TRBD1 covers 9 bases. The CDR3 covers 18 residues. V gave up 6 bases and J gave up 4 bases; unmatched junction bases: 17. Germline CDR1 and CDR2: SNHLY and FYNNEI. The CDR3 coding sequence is TGTGCCAGCAGCATCAAGCCGACGCGGGGACAGGGTGCAGATACGCAGTATTTT. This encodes CASSIKPTRGQGADTQYF.

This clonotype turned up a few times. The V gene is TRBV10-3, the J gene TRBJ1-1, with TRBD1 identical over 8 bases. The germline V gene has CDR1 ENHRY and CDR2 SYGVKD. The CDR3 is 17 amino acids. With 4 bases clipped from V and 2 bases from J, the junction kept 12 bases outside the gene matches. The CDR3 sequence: CAISGQLDRVGNTEAFF. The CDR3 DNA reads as TGTGCCATCAGTGGACAATTGGACAGGGTTGGAAACACTGAAGCTTTCTTT.

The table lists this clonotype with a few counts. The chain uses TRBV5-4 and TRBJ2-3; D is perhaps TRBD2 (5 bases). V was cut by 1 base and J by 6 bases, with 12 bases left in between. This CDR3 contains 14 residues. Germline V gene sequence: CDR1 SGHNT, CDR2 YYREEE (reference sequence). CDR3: CASSLTRRGDTQYF. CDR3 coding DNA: TGTGCCAGCAGCTTGACGCGGCGCGGGGATACGCAGTATTTT. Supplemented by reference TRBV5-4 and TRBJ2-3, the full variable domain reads ETGVTQSPTHLIKTRGQQVTLRCSSQSGHNTVSWYQQALGQGPQFIFQYYREEENGRGNFPPRFSGLQFPNYSSELNVNALELDDSALYLCASSLTRRGDTQYFGPGTRLTVL.

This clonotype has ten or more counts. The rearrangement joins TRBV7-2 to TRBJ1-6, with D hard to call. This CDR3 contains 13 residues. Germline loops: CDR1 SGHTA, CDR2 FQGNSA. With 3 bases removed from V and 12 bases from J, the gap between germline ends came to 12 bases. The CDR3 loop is CASSLVLREPLHF. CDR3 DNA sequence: TGTGCCAGCAGCTTGGTCCTCCGGGAACCCCTCCACTTT.

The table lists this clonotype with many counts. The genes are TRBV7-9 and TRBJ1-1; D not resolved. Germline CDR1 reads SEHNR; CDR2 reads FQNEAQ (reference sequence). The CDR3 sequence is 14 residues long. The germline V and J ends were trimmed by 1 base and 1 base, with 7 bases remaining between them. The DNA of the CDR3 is TGTGCCAGCAGCTTAGACAGCCAGAACACTGAAGCTTTCTTT. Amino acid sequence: CASSLDSQNTEAFF.

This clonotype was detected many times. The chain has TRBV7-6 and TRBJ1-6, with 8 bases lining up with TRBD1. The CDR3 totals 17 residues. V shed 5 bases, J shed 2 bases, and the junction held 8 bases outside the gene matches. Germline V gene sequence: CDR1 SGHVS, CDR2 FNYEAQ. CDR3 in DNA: TGTGCCAGCAGCATCTCAGGGGGCCGCGCCTATAATTCACCCCTCCACTTT. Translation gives CASSISGGRAYNSPLHF.

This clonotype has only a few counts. The CDR3 DNA reads as TGTGCCAGCAGTCGCGGGGGGACAGGACTATATGGCTACACCTTC. It specifies CASSRGGTGLYGYTF. The gene calls are TRBV12-3 or TRBV12-4 and TRBJ1-2; 8 bases map to TRBD1. With 5 bases clipped from V and 5 bases from J, the junction kept 10 bases outside the gene matches. This CDR3 region has 15 residues.

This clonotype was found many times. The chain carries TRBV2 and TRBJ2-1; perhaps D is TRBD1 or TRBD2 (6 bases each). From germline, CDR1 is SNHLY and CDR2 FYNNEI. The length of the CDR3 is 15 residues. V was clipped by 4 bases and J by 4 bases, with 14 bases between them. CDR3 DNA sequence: TGTGCCAGCAGTGCCTCCAGGGGACTTTACAATGAGCAGTTCTTC. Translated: CASSASRGLYNEQFF.

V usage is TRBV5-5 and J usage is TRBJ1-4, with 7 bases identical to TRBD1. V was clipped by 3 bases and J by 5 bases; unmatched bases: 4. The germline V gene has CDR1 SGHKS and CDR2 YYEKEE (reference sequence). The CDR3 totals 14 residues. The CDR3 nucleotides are TGTGCCAGCAGCTCCGACAGGGCAAATGAAAAACTGTTTTTT. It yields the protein CASSSDRANEKLFF.

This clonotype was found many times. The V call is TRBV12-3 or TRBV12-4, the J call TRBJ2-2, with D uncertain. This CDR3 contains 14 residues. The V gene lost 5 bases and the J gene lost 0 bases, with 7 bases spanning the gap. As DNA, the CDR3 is TGTGCCAGCAGTCGGCTAGCGAACACCGGGGAGCTGTTTTTT. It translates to CASSRLANTGELFF.

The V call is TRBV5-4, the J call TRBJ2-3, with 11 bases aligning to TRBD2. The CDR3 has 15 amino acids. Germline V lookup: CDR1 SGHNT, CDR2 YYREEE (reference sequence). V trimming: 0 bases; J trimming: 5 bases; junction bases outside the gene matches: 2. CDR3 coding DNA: TGTGCCAGCAGCTTGGATACTAGCGGGGGAGATACGCAGTATTTT. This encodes CASSLDTSGGDTQYF.

The CDR3: CASSTQGSNYGYTF. The CDR3, as DNA: TGTGCCAGTAGTACCCAGGGAAGCAACTATGGCTACACCTTC. This rearrangement joins TRBV19 to TRBJ1-2; tentative D call: TRBD1 (5 bases). The germline gives CDR1 LNHDA, CDR2 SQIVND (reference sequence). The CDR3 contains 14 residues. Trimming pared 4 bases from V and 2 bases from J, leaving 11 bases between.

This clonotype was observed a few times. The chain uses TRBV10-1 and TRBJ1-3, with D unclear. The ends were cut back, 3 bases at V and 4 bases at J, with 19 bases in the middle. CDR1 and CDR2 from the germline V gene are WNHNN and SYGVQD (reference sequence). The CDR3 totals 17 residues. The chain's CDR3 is CASSESPRPGVGNTIYF. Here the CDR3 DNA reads TGCGCCAGCAGTGAAAGCCCTAGACCCGGCGTGGGAAACACCATATATTTT.

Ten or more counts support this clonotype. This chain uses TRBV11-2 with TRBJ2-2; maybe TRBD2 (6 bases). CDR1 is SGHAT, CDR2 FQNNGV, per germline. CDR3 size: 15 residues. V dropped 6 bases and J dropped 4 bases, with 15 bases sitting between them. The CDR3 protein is CASSRRGDGTGELFF. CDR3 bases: TGTGCCAGCAGTAGGCGGGGTGATGGCACCGGGGAGCTGTTTTTT.

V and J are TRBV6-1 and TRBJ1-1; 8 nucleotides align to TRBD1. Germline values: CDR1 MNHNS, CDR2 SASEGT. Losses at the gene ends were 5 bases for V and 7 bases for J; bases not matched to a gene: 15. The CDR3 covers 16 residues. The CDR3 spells CASSRGQGGRWIEAFF. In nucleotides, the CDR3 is TGTGCCAGCAGTCGCGGACAGGGTGGACGGTGGATTGAAGCTTTCTTT.

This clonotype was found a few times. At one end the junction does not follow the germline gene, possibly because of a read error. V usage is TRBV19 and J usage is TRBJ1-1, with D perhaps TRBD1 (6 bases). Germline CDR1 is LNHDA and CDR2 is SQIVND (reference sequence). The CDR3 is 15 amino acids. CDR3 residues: CASKESGQRNSEAFF. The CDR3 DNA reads TGTGCCAGTAAGGAATCCGGACAGCGGAACAGTGAAGCTTTCTTT.

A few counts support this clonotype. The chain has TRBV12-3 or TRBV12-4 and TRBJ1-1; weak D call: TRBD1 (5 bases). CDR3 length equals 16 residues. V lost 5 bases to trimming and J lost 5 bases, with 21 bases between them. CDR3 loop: CASSALAKGRGTEAFF. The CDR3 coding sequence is TGTGCCAGCAGTGCCCTAGCTAAGGGACGCGGGACTGAAGCTTTCTTT.

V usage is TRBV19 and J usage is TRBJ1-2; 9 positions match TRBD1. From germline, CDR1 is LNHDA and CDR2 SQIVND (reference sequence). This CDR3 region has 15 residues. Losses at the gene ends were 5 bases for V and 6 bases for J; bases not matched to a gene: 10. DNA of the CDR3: TGTGCCAGTAGTCTTTTGGGACAGGGAGGAAATGGCTACACCTTC. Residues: CASSLLGQGGNGYTF. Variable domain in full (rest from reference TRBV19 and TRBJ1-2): DGGITQSPKYLFRKEGQNVTLSCEQNLNHDAMYWYRQDPGQGLRLIYYSQIVNDFQKGDIAEGYSVSREKKESFPLTVTSAQKNPTAFYLCASSLLGQGGNGYTFGSGTRLTVV.

CDR3 bases: TGTGCCAGCAGTTTGCCCGGATTTTACCAAGAGACCCAGTACTTC. Protein product: CASSLPGFYQETQYF. V usage is TRBV12-3 or TRBV12-4 and J usage is TRBJ2-5; D is uncertain. V shed 3 bases and J shed 0 bases, with 11 bases lying between them. This CDR3 is 15 amino acids long.

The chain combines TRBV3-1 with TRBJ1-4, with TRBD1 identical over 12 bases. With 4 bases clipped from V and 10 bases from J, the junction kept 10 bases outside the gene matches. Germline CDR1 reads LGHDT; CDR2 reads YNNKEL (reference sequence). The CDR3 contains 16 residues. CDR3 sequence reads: CASSPMAGTGGGKLFF. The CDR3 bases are TGTGCCAGCAGCCCTATGGCGGGGACAGGGGGCGGAAAACTGTTTTTT.

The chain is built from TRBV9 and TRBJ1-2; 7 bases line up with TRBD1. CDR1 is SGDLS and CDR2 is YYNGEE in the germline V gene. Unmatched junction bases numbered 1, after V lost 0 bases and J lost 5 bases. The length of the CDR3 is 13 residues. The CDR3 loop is CASSVARGYGYTF. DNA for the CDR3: TGTGCCAGCAGCGTAGCCAGGGGGTATGGCTACACCTTC.

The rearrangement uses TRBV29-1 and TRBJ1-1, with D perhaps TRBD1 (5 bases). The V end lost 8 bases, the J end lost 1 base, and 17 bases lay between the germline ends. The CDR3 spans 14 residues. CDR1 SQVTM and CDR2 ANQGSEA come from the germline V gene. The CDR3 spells CSTHGALANTEAFF. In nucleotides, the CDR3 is TGCAGCACCCATGGGGCCCTAGCGAACACTGAAGCTTTCTTT.

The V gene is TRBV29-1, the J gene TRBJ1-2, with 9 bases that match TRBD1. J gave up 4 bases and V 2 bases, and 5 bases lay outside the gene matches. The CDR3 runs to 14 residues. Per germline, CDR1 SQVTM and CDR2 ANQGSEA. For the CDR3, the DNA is TGCAGCGTTGAAACAGGGACAGGGTCCTATGGCTACACCTTC. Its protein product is CSVETGTGSYGYTF.

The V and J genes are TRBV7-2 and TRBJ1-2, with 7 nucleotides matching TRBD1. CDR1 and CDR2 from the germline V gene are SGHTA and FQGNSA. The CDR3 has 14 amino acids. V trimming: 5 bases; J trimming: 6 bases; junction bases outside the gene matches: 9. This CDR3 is CASSPRTGGDGYTF. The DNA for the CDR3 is TGTGCCAGCAGCCCTCGGACAGGAGGGGATGGCTACACCTTC.